This is a list of T cell receptor beta chains from one sample in a study of T cells after yellow fever vaccination. MiXCR, run by TCRdb on the 5' RACE reads, gives a single entry per CDR3 protein. Of 600,000 to 750,000 distinct CDR3 sequences detected, roughly 12% appear once; the ten largest clones hold 15%. The sample consisted of PBMCs, taken on the day of the yellow fever booster vaccination. Source of these receptors: a man aged 25 to 45 who received the YFV17D yellow fever vaccine. Each CDR3 is given with its conserved first and last residue. A D gene is named only where the DNA matches it firmly. Clone size is stated in some rows and not others, as once, few, many or a class when expanded.

>-|TRBV9|TRBJ1-2|many
CASSVDGQSYGYTF
TGTGCCAGCAGCGTAGACGGGCAGAGCTATGGCTACACCTTC
>-|TRBV5-1|TRBJ1-1|many
CASSLDTEAFF
TGTGCCAGCAGCTTAGACACTGAAGCTTTCTTT
>-|TRBV18|TRBJ2-3|few
CASSPRGTGSDTQYF
TGTGCCAGCTCACCACGGGGAACAGGGTCAGATACGCAGTATTTT
>TRBD1|TRBV5-1|TRBJ1-4|few
CASSAETGGDEKLFF
TGCGCCAGCAGCGCCGAGACAGGGGGAGATGAAAAACTGTTTTTT
>TRBD2|TRBV29-1|TRBJ2-3|few
CSVEGTSGRGPQDTQYF
TGCAGCGTTGAAGGGACTAGCGGGAGGGGTCCACAAGATACGCAGTATTTT
>-|TRBV5-6|TRBJ2-7|-
CASSPISVLRKSSYEQYF
TGTGCCAGCAGCCCGATTTCTGTTCTAAGAAAGAGCTCCTACGAGCAGTACTTC
>TRBD2|TRBV7-6|TRBJ2-3|many
CASSLSPWLAGSTDTQYF
TGTGCCAGCAGCCTCTCCCCCTGGTTAGCGGGTAGCACAGATACGCAGTATTTT
>TRBD2|TRBV5-4|TRBJ2-6|once
CASSMTAGGPQGANVLTF
TGTGCCAGCAGTATGACAGCGGGAGGGCCTCAAGGGGCCAACGTCCTGACTTTC
>-|TRBV11-2|TRBJ2-1|few
CASSLAAETNNEQFF
TGTGCCAGCAGCTTAGCTGCGGAAACTAACAATGAGCAGTTCTTC
>TRBD1|TRBV5-1|TRBJ1-1|few
CASSAPGQGAGTEAFF
TGCGCCAGCAGCGCTCCGGGACAGGGGGCAGGGACTGAAGCTTTCTTT
>-|TRBV7-7|TRBJ2-1|few
CASSLEAWNEQFF
TGTGCTAGCAGCTTAGAGGCCTGGAATGAGCAGTTCTTC
>-|TRBV20-1|TRBJ2-7|-
CSAPTPQGLDGF
TGCAGTGCTCCGACCCCTCAAGGGCTAGACGGATTC
>-|TRBV27|TRBJ2-7|-
CASSFSEHAYEQYF
TGTGCCAGCAGTTTCTCGGAGCATGCCTACGAGCAGTACTTC
>TRBD1|TRBV29-1|TRBJ2-5|few
CSVNRGLETQYF
TGCAGCGTTAACAGGGGGCTGGAGACCCAGTACTTC
>-|TRBV9|TRBJ1-2|few
CASSSGADGYTF
TGTGCCAGCAGCTCCGGGGCTGACGGCTACACCTTC
>-|TRBV9|TRBJ2-5|few
CASSEAEGETQYF
TGTGCCAGCAGCGAAGCCGAGGGAGAGACCCAGTACTTC